This TCR beta chain was captured by sequencing in a study of cytomegalovirus exposure and HLA in healthy donors. Across the whole study: Approximately 190 million T cells yielded more than 90 million unique TCR beta sequences, as an earlier analysis found. Points from the study as a whole: With DRB1 most and HLA-C fewest, TCR association rates differed between HLA loci in a later analysis. An analysis was carried out later, and it reportedly showed fewer N-insertions in an Asian-associated ancestry cluster than the approximately 710-donor mean. Previously analyzed data showed that most TCR beta V segments were productive at a frequency of about 90% or about 30%.

Primers included in the PCR were 60 Vbeta and 13 Jbeta primers. The data were produced by immunoSEQ multiplex PCR, yet TCRdb's version contains in-frame clones alone and is incomplete. The data hold roughly 130,000 clones, with around 80% observed a single time. This clone was detected a few times. No antigen is known for it. V lost 5 bases and J lost 7; bases outside the gene matches: 10. The germline V gene encodes CDR1 SEHNR and CDR2 FQNEAQ (reference sequence). The CDR3 consists of 14 residues. The clonotype was recovered from a man aged 30 to 39 in good health and CMV-seronegative. The sequencing input was PBMCs. The genes are TRBV7-9 and TRBJ1-1, with 7 bases lining up with TRBD1. CDR3 sequence: CASSDDRVVVEAFF. The CDR3 DNA reads TGTGCCAGCAGCGACGACAGGGTTGTTGTTGAAGCTTTCTTT. The variable domain in full, with the rest retrieved from reference TRBV7-9 and TRBJ1-1, is DTGVSQNPRHKITKRGQNVTFRCDPISEHNRLYWYRQTLGQGPEFLTYFQNEAQLEKSRLLSDRFSAERPKGSFSTLEIQRTEQGDSAMYLCASSDDRVVVEAFFGQGTRLTVV.